This T cell receptor (beta chain) was captured by sequencing in a study of Tregs in tolerant kidney transplant recipients. Deletions cut 1 base from V and 10 bases from J, with 5 bases between. The germline V gene encodes CDR1 MDHEN and CDR2 SYDVKM. This CDR3 has 11 residues. The data were produced by immunoSEQ multiplex PCR, yet TCRdb's version contains in-frame clones alone and is incomplete. The table includes over 60,000 clones, about 83% detected once. The sequence was obtained from a human donor in good health. The sequencing sample was made of CD4+ T cells from blood. The chain couples TRBV28 to TRBJ2-1; unclear D gene. In DNA form, the CDR3 reads TGTGCCAGCAGTTTATCCCGGGAGCAGTTCTTC. Protein sequence: CASSLSREQFF.